In its sample, the clone carrying this T cell receptor beta chain was seen a few times. Germline loops: CDR1 GTSNPN, CDR2 SVGIG (reference sequence). This CDR3 has 13 residues. V gave up 4 bases and J gave up 4 bases, with 11 bases separating them. Assay: immunoSEQ multiplex PCR; the TCRdb copy retains only in-frame clones and omits some. The table lists tens of thousands of clones, around 93% of them singletons. The data belong to a study of control samples from healthy donors and cancer patients. This sequence originates from a woman aged 25 to 45 in good health. The source material was blood. The chain joins TRBV30 to TRBJ1-5; D uncertain. CDR3 DNA sequence: TGTGCCTGGACTAGTGCGGCAAATCAGCCCCAGCATTTT. Protein product: CAWTSAANQPQHF.